This is a list of T cell receptor beta chains from one sample in a study of CD8 T cells in ankylosing spondylitis. In TCRdb, the 5' RACE reads were re-called with MiXCR into one record per CDR3 protein. The sample yields more than 250,000 distinct CDR3 sequences, more than 9% seen once. The sequenced sample was blood, either unsorted or a sorted T cell fraction (not recorded which). The receptor source for this set is a female donor with ankylosing spondylitis or in good health (not recorded which). Each CDR3 is given with its conserved first and last residue. A D gene is named only where the DNA matches it firmly. Not all rows give a size; the values are once, few, many and, for expanded clones, a class.

j_call	d_call	v_call	clone_size	cdr3_aa	cdr3_nt
TRBJ2-1	.	TRBV11-2	.	CASSLSRVYYNEQFF	TGTGCCAGCAGCTTATCGCGAGTCTACTACAATGAGCAGTTCTTC
TRBJ2-5	.	TRBV18	many	CASSPGTSGGTQYF	TGTGCCAGCTCACCAGGAACCTCCGGAGGGACCCAGTACTTC
TRBJ2-1	.	TRBV5-1	many	CASSQNPGTTYNEQFF	TGCGCCAGCAGCCAAAACCCCGGGACGACCTACAATGAGCAGTTCTTC
TRBJ2-1	TRBD1	TRBV5-1	many	CASSNGQGSDEQFF	TGCGCCAGCAGCAACGGACAGGGGAGCGATGAGCAGTTCTTC
TRBJ1-3	TRBD1	TRBV9	many	CASSVGGTGAGNTIYF	TGTGCCAGCAGCGTAGGTGGGACAGGCGCTGGAAACACCATATATTTT
TRBJ2-3	.	TRBV5-1	many	CASSLEQGGDTQYF	TGCGCCAGCAGCTTGGAACAGGGAGGAGATACGCAGTATTTT
TRBJ2-1	TRBD2	TRBV5-8	many	CASSPWSGSYNEQFF	TGTGCCAGCAGCCCATGGAGCGGGAGCTACAATGAGCAGTTCTTC
TRBJ2-3	.	TRBV5-1	many	CASRTGLNTDTQYF	TGCGCCAGCAGGACAGGACTTAATACAGATACGCAGTATTTT
TRBJ1-5	.	TRBV12-3/TRBV12-4	many	CASRFSRDSNQPQHF	TGTGCCAGCAGATTTTCCAGGGATAGCAATCAGCCCCAGCATTTT
TRBJ1-5	TRBD1	TRBV5-1	many	CASSPSGQGNQPQHF	TGCGCCAGCAGCCCAAGCGGACAGGGAAATCAGCCCCAGCATTTT
TRBJ1-1	.	TRBV10-1	.	CASSPLRGKNHEAFF	TGCGCCAGCAGTCCGTTAAGGGGGAAGAACCATGAAGCTTTCTTT
TRBJ1-6	.	TRBV12-3/TRBV12-4	few	CASSLGGGRGSPLHF	TGTGCCAGCAGTTTGGGAGGGGGACGTGGTTCACCCCTCCACTTT
TRBJ2-7	.	TRBV20-1	.	CSARDNGPYEQYF	TGCAGTGCTAGAGATAACGGCCCCTACGAGCAGTACTTC
TRBJ2-2	.	TRBV2	.	CASGASGRTGELFF	TGTGCCAGTGGGGCCTCGGGTCGGACCGGGGAGCTGTTTTTT
TRBJ2-3	TRBD2	TRBV28	many	CASSPVTSGMADTQYF	TGTGCCAGCAGTCCTGTGACTAGCGGGATGGCAGATACGCAGTATTTT
TRBJ2-7	.	TRBV5-1	many	CASSSVGPYYEQYF	TGCGCCAGCAGCTCAGTTGGGCCTTACTACGAGCAGTACTTC
TRBJ2-2	TRBD2	TRBV9	many	CASSALLAGNTGELFF	TGTGCCAGCAGCGCCCTACTAGCGGGGAACACCGGGGAGCTGTTTTTT
TRBJ1-1	.	TRBV18	.	CATEKIQNTEAFF	TGTGCCACCGAAAAAATACAGAACACTGAAGCTTTCTTT
TRBJ2-5	.	TRBV2	.	CASRGGLHQETQYF	TGTGCCAGCAGGGGGGGACTGCACCAAGAGACCCAGTACTTC
TRBJ2-1	TRBD2	TRBV19	few	CASRSSGGAGEQFF	TGTGCCAGTAGGAGTAGCGGGGGGGCGGGTGAGCAGTTCTTC
TRBJ1-5	.	TRBV20-1	many	CSAPSSGNQPQHF	TGCAGTGCTCCTTCGAGCGGCAATCAGCCCCAGCATTTT
TRBJ1-6	.	TRBV20-1	many	CSARDRVSPLHF	TGCAGTGCTAGAGACAGGGTTTCCCCCCTCCACTTT
TRBJ1-3	.	TRBV2	.	CASSEAAFSGNTIYF	TGTGCCAGCAGTGAAGCGGCCTTCTCTGGAAACACCATATATTTT
TRBJ1-2	.	TRBV27	.	CASSPLGDGYGYTF	TGTGCCAGCAGCCCTCTAGGGGATGGCTATGGCTACACCTTC
TRBJ2-3	.	TRBV20-1	.	CSAILGGRSTDTQYF	TGCAGTGCTATACTCGGGGGTAGGAGCACAGATACGCAGTATTTT
TRBJ1-1	.	TRBV12-3/TRBV12-4	many	CASNLGEAAEAFF	TGTGCCAGCAACCTGGGGGAGGCGGCTGAAGCTTTCTTT
TRBJ1-2	.	TRBV5-1	.	CASWDPVPNIEDIGYGYTF	TGCGCCAGTTGGGATCCAGTACCGAATATCGAAGACATAGGGTATGGCTACACCTTC
TRBJ1-5	.	TRBV14	many	CASSQGRGRGTNQPQHF	TGTGCCAGCAGCCAAGGTAGAGGGAGGGGGACCAATCAGCCCCAGCATTTT
TRBJ1-5	.	TRBV12-3/TRBV12-4	many	CASSLSVAPPQHF	TGTGCCAGCAGTTTGTCCGTAGCCCCGCCCCAGCATTTT
TRBJ2-1	TRBD2	TRBV9	many	CASSPGGSGGVSSYNEQFF	TGTGCCAGCAGCCCGGGAGGTAGCGGGGGGGTAAGCTCCTACAATGAGCAGTTCTTC
TRBJ2-1	TRBD2	TRBV10-3	many	CAISTTGTSGSPSYNEQFF	TGTGCCATCAGCACAACCGGGACTAGCGGGAGTCCCTCCTACAATGAGCAGTTCTTC
TRBJ2-5	TRBD2	TRBV30	.	CAWSVIGLAIGETQYF	TGTGCCTGGAGTGTAATAGGACTAGCGATTGGAGAGACCCAGTACTTC
TRBJ2-3	TRBD2	TRBV5-1	.	CASSEGLAGTSTDTQYF	TGCGCCAGCAGCGAGGGACTAGCGGGGACTAGCACAGATACGCAGTATTTT
TRBJ2-7	.	TRBV6-1	many	CASSPGVSYEQYF	TGTGCCAGCAGCCCAGGGGTTTCCTACGAGCAGTACTTC
TRBJ1-1	.	TRBV7-2	few	CASTARAGPTLFF	TGTGCCAGCACCGCCCGGGCTGGGCCTACGTTGTTCTTT
TRBJ1-1	.	TRBV20-1	.	CSAPQGPNTEAFF	TGCAGTGCTCCTCAGGGCCCGAACACTGAAGCTTTCTTT
TRBJ2-1	.	TRBV9	many	CASSVQASSYNEQFF	TGTGCCAGCAGCGTACAAGCAAGCTCCTACAATGAGCAGTTCTTC
TRBJ2-3	.	TRBV5-4	.	CASSTPARTDTQYF	TGTGCCAGCAGTACTCCCGCGAGGACAGATACGCAGTATTTT
TRBJ2-7	.	TRBV5-1	many	CASSLDAWFSYEQYF	TGCGCCAGCAGCTTGGACGCGTGGTTCTCCTACGAGCAGTACTTC
TRBJ2-3	.	TRBV7-2	.	CASSPHAGRDTQYF	TGTGCCAGCAGCCCCCACGCAGGGAGAGATACGCAGTATTTT
TRBJ2-1	TRBD1	TRBV30	once	CAWGQTGRSYNEQFF	TGTGCCTGGGGGCAGACAGGGAGATCCTACAATGAGCAGTTCTTC